This T cell receptor (beta chain) stems from a study of blood T cell repertoires in COVID-19 (dated by TCRdb to about 2020). Some background on the complete study: Samples covering the acute and convalescent phases of COVID-19 were provided by collaborators in the United States, Italy and Spain. Samples were obtained from the ongoing ImmuneRACE study (first 160 participants) and from 1,200 or so subjects provided by 6 global collaborators. The dataset comprised deeply sampled blood TCRbeta repertoires from subjects exposed to, actively infected with, or recovered from COVID-19. Nearly every sample came with metadata listing a de-identified subject ID, COVID-19 status, age in years and sex. The material from the prospective study consisted of cDNA or gDNA derived from T cells, B-cell-depleted T cells, or PBMCs. The repertoires were released in a freely available public database meant as a resource for research on the immune response to SARS-CoV-2. Where available, HLA class I and class II types were obtained from metadata supplied by the sample provider rather than from assay-based typing. What the authors observed across the whole study: The quantity of clinical and demographic metadata differed by source and by participant and was supplied without curation.

Participants in the prospective study were aged roughly 18 to 90 years, lived in about two dozen United States geographic areas, and enrolled through a virtual design. In the prospective study, cohorts were assigned on the basis of participant-reported clinical history obtained from a screening survey and a study questionnaire. For ImmuneRACE Cohort 3, a participant was defined as recovered based on two consecutive negative NP/OP PCR tests, clearance by a healthcare professional, or resolution of symptoms. In the prospective study, whole blood, serum and a nasopharyngeal or oropharyngeal swab were collected from each participant by mobile phlebotomists. Prospective study participants could optionally give additional blood draws and questionnaires over a roughly two-month period. Prospective study blood samples were shipped either frozen or at room temperature before DNA extraction. Between the V and J ends, shortened by 5 bases and 0 bases respectively, the junction contains 7 bases. Inclusive of the bounding cysteine and phenylalanine, the CDR3 is 13 residues long. Left in the record is the CDR3 DNA by itself, 39 bases read in frame from the first base. CDR1 and CDR2 were assigned from the germline V gene (reference sequence) as LNHDA and SQIVND.

As to this clone: Its cognate antigen has yet to be identified. The input lacks base qualities; no much larger clone sits a single base away.

TCRbeta CDR3 regions were amplified from genomic DNA using the immunoSEQ Assay, a bias-controlled multiplex PCR. Under the source paper's analysis protocol: The number of nucleated cells in each sample was estimated by amplification of reference gene primers within the assay. To quantify the absolute abundance of each unique TCRbeta CDR3 rearrangement, sequence reads were collapsed and filtered. Productive Simpson clonality was computed per sample as the square root of Simpson's diversity index over productive rearrangements. TCRdb retrieved this table from immuneACCESS and kept in-frame rearrangements only. Not all clones are present; in checked studies, unresolved V genes account for under half, and no reason is known for the remainder. The DNA gave D and trimming, while V, J and clone size come from that table. This sample has roughly 160,000 clones in its table, and roughly 84% of those were observed once. About a sixth of the sample comes from the top ten.

The sample taken for sequencing was PBMCs or T cells enriched from blood (not recorded which). In this chain, TRBV19 is recombined with TRBJ1-1; a weak D assignment points to TRBD1 (5 bases agree). The TCR sequence derives from a man between 60 and 70 years old who had recovered from COVID-19. This receptor carries the CDR3 CASSPGLNTEAFF. The nucleotides are TGTGCCAGTAGTCCAGGGTTGAACACTGAAGCTTTCTTT.